The 8 T cell receptor beta chains reported below all come from one sample, sequenced in a study of blood T cell repertoires in COVID-19. Some clones are missing from TCRdb's copy, which holds only in-frame ones; the method was immunoSEQ multiplex PCR. The data contain about 270,000 clones, roughly 84% of them singletons. Input material: peripheral blood. The receptors derive from a human donor with COVID-19, enrolled during active disease. The donor label of this sample is uncertain.

This rearrangement joins TRBV9 to TRBJ2-1; TRBD2 matches at 11 bases. There are 15 residues in the CDR3. Germline CDR1 is SGDLS and CDR2 is YYNGEE. Losses at the gene ends were 0 bases for V and 8 bases for J; bases not matched to a gene: 4. The CDR3 spells CASSVGLAGGYEQFF. The CDR3 DNA reads as TGTGCCAGCAGCGTAGGCCTAGCGGGAGGATATGAGCAGTTCTTC. The variable domain in full, completed from reference TRBV9 and TRBJ2-1, reads DSGVTQTPKHLITATGQRVTLRCSPRSGDLSVYWYQQSLDQGLQFLIQYYNGEERAKGNILERFSAQQFPDLHSELNLSSLELGDSALYFCASSVGLAGGYEQFFGPGTRLTVL.

The gene calls are TRBV11-2 and TRBJ2-2; TRBD1 is a possible D gene (5 bases). Germline CDR1 reads SGHAT; CDR2 reads FQNNGV. The CDR3 sequence is 15 residues long. The V and J ends lost 6 bases and 0 bases respectively, with 11 bases between them. In DNA form, the CDR3 reads TGTGCCAGCAGGGATGAGACAGCGAACACCGGGGAGCTGTTTTTT. Protein product: CASRDETANTGELFF.

J is TRBJ2-7 and V is TRBV5-1; TRBD1 agrees at 7 bases. From germline, CDR1 is SGHRS and CDR2 YFSETQ. Trimming took 4 bases from V and 4 from J; bases not matched to a gene: 8. The CDR3 sequence is 14 residues long. CDR3 region: CASSPGTDFYEQYF. The CDR3, as DNA: TGCGCCAGCAGCCCCGGGACAGACTTTTACGAGCAGTACTTC.

This clone showed up many times. The chain links TRBV3-1 (or the pseudogene TRBV3-2) to TRBJ1-1; 8 bases map to TRBD1. J gave up 3 bases and V 3 bases, and 3 bases lay outside the gene matches. In germline, CDR1 is LGHDT, CDR2 YNNKEL (reference sequence). The CDR3 is 14 residues long. CDR3 sequence: CASSQGDRHTEAFF. CDR3 in DNA: TGTGCCAGCAGCCAGGGGGACAGGCACACTGAAGCTTTCTTT.

J is TRBJ2-1 and V is TRBV3-1 (or the pseudogene TRBV3-2); a weak D match, TRBD2 (6 bases). With 3 bases removed from V and 4 bases from J, the gap between germline ends came to 13 bases. CDR3 length: 15 residues. Per germline, CDR1 LGHDT and CDR2 YNNKEL (reference sequence). The CDR3 coding sequence is TGTGCCAGCAGCCAGGACGGGGGACGGTACAATGAGCAGTTCTTC. Protein: CASSQDGGRYNEQFF.

This clone has only one observation. V is TRBV6-5 and J is TRBJ1-1; weak D call: TRBD1 (5 bases). Trimming stripped 6 bases from V and 5 bases from J, with 19 bases between. This CDR3 spans 15 amino acids. The V gene's germline CDR1 is MNHEY and CDR2 SVGAGI. The CDR3 nucleotides are TGTGCCAGCAGCTACGTGCGGGGACGAGGGACTGAAGCTTTCTTT. Residues: CASSYVRGRGTEAFF.

This clone has ten or more counts. This chain uses TRBV10-3 with TRBJ1-1; 8 positions agree with TRBD1. The germline V gene encodes CDR1 ENHRY and CDR2 SYGVKD. This CDR3 is 16 amino acids long. Trimming took 2 bases from V and 6 from J; bases not matched to a gene: 11. CDR3 nucleotide sequence: TGTGCCATCAGTGAGGGAACAGGGGGAGTTTTGGCTGAAGCTTTCTTT. This sequence encodes CAISEGTGGVLAEAFF.

Turning to this clone: The sample has other DNA sequences that encode this CDR3 too. This chain uses TRBV28 with TRBJ1-1; D is uncertain. This CDR3 region has 11 residues. The germline V gene encodes CDR1 MDHEN and CDR2 SYDVKM. Trimming cost V 3 bases and J 6 bases, with 5 bases left between them. The DNA of the CDR3 is TGTGCCAGCAGTTTTGCAGCTGAAGCTTTCTTT. It translates to CASSFAAEAFF.